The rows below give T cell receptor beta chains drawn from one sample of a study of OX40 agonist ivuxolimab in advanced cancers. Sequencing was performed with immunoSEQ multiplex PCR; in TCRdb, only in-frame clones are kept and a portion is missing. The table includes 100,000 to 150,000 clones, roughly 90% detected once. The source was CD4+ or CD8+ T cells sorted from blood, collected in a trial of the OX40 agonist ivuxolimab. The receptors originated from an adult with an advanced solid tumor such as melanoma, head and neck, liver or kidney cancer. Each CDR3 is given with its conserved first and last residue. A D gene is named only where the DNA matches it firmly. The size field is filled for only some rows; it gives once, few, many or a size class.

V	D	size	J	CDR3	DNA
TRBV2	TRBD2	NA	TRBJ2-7	CAGSRGGYEQYF	TGTGCCGGTTCCCGGGGGGGCTACGAGCAGTACTTC
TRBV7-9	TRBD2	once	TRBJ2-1	CASSSGLADYNEQFF	TGTGCCAGCAGCTCGGGACTAGCGGACTACAATGAGCAGTTCTTC
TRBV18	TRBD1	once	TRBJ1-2	CASSPQGVQLAGYTF	TGTGCCAGCTCACCGCAGGGGGTACAACTCGCTGGCTACACCTTC
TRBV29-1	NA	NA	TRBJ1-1	CSSRGQGNTEAFF	TGCAGTTCCCGCGGTCAGGGGAACACTGAAGCTTTCTTT
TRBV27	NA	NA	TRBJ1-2	CASSSQAAGGGYTF	TGTGCCAGCAGTTCCCAGGCTGCAGGAGGTGGCTACACCTTC
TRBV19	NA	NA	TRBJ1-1	CASSISNTRNTEAFF	TGTGCCAGTAGTATTAGTAACACCAGGAACACTGAAGCTTTCTTT
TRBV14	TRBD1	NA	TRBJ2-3	CASRSTGDRGRTDTQYF	TGTGCCAGCAGGTCAACCGGGGACAGGGGGCGAACAGATACGCAGTATTTT
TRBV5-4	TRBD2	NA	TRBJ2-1	CASSPVSSGRAQNSYNEQFF	TGTGCCAGCAGCCCCGTTTCAAGCGGGAGGGCGCAAAACTCCTACAATGAGCAGTTCTTC
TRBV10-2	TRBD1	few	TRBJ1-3	CASSERTGISSGNTIYF	TGCGCCAGCAGTGAGAGGACAGGGATTAGCTCTGGAAACACCATATATTTT
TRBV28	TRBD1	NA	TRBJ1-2	CASSLLGQGVNYGYTF	TGTGCCAGCAGTTTACTCGGACAGGGCGTTAACTATGGCTACACCTTC
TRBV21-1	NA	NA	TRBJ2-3	CASSKSSLATCTDTQYF	TGTGCCAGCAGCAAAAGTTCCCTAGCGACGTGCACAGATACGCAGTATTTT
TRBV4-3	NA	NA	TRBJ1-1	CASSQDRGTGGRAFF	TGCGCCAGCAGCCAAGATAGAGGGACGGGAGGAAGGGCTTTCTTT
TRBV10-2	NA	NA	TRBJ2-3	CASSDQGGADTQYF	TGCGCCAGCAGTGACCAGGGAGGTGCAGATACGCAGTATTTT
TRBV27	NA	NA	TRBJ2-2	CASSSLSAGQQGELFF	TGTGCCAGCAGTTCACTCTCCGCGGGACAGCAAGGGGAGCTGTTTTTT
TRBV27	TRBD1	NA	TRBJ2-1	CASRSRQGLTYNEQFF	TGTGCCAGCAGATCCCGACAGGGCCTTACCTACAATGAGCAGTTCTTC
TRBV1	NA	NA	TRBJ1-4	CTSSQDDGARNEKLFF	TGCACCAGCAGCCAAGACGACGGGGCACGAAACGAAAAACTGTTTTTT
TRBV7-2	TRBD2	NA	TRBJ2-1	CASSPLAGAGNEQFF	TGTGCCAGCAGCCCGTTAGCGGGAGCAGGTAATGAGCAGTTCTTC
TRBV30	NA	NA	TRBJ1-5	CAWRRHSNQPQHF	TGTGCCTGGCGCCGACATAGCAATCAGCCCCAGCATTTT
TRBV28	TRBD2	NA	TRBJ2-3	CASSLYREGGRLTDTQYF	TGTGCCAGCAGTTTATACCGGGAGGGCGGGAGGCTCACAGATACGCAGTATTTT
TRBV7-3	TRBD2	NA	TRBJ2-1	CASSPGTSAQYEQFF	TGTGCCAGCAGCCCCGGGACTAGCGCCCAGTATGAGCAGTTCTTC
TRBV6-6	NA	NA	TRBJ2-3	CASSRADTQYF	TGTGCCAGCAGTAGGGCAGATACGCAGTATTTT
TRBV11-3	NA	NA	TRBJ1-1	CASSLAEDSLEAFF	TGTGCCAGCAGCTTAGCCGAGGACAGCCTTGAAGCTTTCTTT
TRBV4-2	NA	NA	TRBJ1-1	CASSPGDPGTEAFF	TGTGCCAGCAGCCCCGGGGACCCGGGCACTGAAGCTTTCTTT
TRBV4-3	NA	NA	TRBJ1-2	CASSRGYGYTF	TGCGCCAGCAGCCGAGGCTATGGCTACACCTTC
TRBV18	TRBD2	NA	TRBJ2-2	CASSPTSASVGELFF	TGTGCCAGCTCGCCTACTAGCGCAAGTGTCGGGGAGCTGTTTTTT
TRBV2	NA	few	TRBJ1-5	CASNGGVDQPQHF	TGTGCCAGCAATGGAGGGGTGGATCAGCCCCAGCATTTT
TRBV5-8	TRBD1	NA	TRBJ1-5	CASQRTGQGYQPQHF	TGTGCCAGCCAAAGGACCGGACAGGGGTACCAGCCCCAGCATTTT
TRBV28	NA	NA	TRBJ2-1	CASNFGGNEQFF	TGTGCCAGCAATTTTGGGGGCAATGAGCAGTTCTTC
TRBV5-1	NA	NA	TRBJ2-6	CASFETSGANVLTF	TGCGCCAGCTTCGAAACCTCTGGGGCCAACGTCCTGACTTTC
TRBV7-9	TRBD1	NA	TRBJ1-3	CASSSPGTASGNTIYF	TGTGCCAGCAGCTCCCCCGGGACAGCCTCTGGAAACACCATATATTTT
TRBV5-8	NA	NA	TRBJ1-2	CASSLPPPF	TGTGCCAGCAGCTTACCGCCTCCCTTC
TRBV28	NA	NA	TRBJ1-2	CAIQGNYGYTF	TGTGCCATTCAGGGGAACTATGGCTACACCTTC
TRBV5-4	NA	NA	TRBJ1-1	CASSLQGSTEAFF	TGTGCCAGCAGCTTGCAGGGTAGCACTGAAGCTTTCTTT
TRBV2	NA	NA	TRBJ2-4	CASSERKNIQYF	TGTGCCAGCAGTGAACGTAAAAACATTCAGTACTTC
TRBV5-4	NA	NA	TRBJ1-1	CASSRITTENTEAFF	TGTGCCAGCAGCCGGATTACTACAGAGAACACTGAAGCTTTCTTT
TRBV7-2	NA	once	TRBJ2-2	CASSISITGELFF	TGTGCCAGCAGCATTTCCATCACCGGGGAGCTGTTTTTT
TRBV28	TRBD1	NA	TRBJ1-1	CASSSTGTGPPEAFF	TGTGCCAGCAGTTCAACCGGGACAGGGCCACCTGAAGCTTTCTTT
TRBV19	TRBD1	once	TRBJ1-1	CASSTRQGSMNTEAFF	TGTGCCAGTAGTACGAGACAGGGGTCAATGAACACTGAAGCTTTCTTT
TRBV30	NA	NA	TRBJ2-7	CAWSLVSNEQYF	TGTGCCTGGAGCTTGGTTTCGAACGAGCAGTACTTC
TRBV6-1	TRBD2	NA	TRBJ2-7	CASRGVIGNEQYF	TGTGCCAGCCGGGGGGTAATCGGGAACGAGCAGTACTTC
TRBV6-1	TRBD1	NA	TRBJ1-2	CASSEKGAYGYTF	TGTGCCAGCAGTGAGAAGGGGGCATATGGCTACACCTTC
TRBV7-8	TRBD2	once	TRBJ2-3	CASSLIASGYYTDTQYF	TGTGCCAGCAGCTTAATTGCTAGCGGCTATTACACAGATACGCAGTATTTT
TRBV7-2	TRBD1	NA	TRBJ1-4	CASSPSTGIKREKLFF	TGTGCCAGCAGCCCCTCGACAGGGATTAAACGAGAAAAACTGTTTTTT
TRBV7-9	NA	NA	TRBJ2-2	CASSLSWGLNTGELFF	TGTGCCAGCAGCTTGAGTTGGGGGTTAAACACCGGGGAGCTGTTTTTT
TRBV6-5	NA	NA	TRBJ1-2	CASSRLGGGYTF	TGTGCCAGCAGTCGTCTGGGCGGGGGCTACACCTTC
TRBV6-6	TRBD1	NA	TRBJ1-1	CASSKIRDRAFTEAFF	TGTGCCAGCAGCAAGATCCGGGACAGAGCTTTTACTGAAGCTTTCTTT
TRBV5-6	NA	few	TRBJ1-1	CASSPQSNTEAFF	TGTGCCAGCAGCCCCCAATCGAACACTGAAGCTTTCTTT
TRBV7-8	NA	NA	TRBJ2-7	CASSFSRYDEQYF	TGTGCCAGCAGCTTCTCCAGGTACGACGAGCAGTACTTC